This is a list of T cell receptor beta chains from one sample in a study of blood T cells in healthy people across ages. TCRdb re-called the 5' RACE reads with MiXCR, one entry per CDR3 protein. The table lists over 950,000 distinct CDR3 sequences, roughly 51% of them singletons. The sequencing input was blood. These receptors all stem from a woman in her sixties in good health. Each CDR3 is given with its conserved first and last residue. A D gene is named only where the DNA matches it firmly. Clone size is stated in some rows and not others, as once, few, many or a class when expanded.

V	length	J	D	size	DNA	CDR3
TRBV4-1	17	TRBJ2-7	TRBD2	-	TGCGCCAGCAGCCAAGTTGCGGGAGGCCCCAACTCCTACGAGCAGTACTTC	CASSQVAGGPNSYEQYF
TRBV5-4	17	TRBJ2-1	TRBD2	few	TGTGCCAGCAGCTTGGGTCTACTGGCGGGAGGAATCAATGAGCAGTTCTTC	CASSLGLLAGGINEQFF
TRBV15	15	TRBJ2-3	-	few	TGTGCCACCAGCAGGCTCGTACAAGACACAGATACGCAGTATTTT	CATSRLVQDTDTQYF
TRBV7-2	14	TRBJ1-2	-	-	TGTGCCAGCAGCTTATGCGTCAGGGTTTATGGCTACACCTTC	CASSLCVRVYGYTF
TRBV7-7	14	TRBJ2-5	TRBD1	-	TGTGCCAGCAGCGAGGACAGGGGGGTCCGGCCCCAGTACTTC	CASSEDRGVRPQYF
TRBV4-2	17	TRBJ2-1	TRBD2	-	TGTGCCAGCAGCCAAAGTGCGGTTACTAGCGGGAGCAATGAGCAGTTCTTC	CASSQSAVTSGSNEQFF
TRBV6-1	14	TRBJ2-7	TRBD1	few	TGTGCCAGCAGTGGCGCAACCTGGGACAGCGAGCAGTACTTC	CASSGATWDSEQYF
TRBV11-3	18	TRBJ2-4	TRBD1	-	TGTGCCAGCAGCCCAAGGGGGCCAACCGGACTTTTGGGAAACATTCAGTACTTC	CASSPRGPTGLLGNIQYF
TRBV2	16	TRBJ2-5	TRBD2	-	TGTGCCAGCACCGCCACCCGACTAGCGGGGATTGAGACCCAGTACTTC	CASTATRLAGIETQYF
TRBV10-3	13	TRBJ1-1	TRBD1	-	TGTGCCATCCAGGACAGGTCGAACACTGAAGCTTTCTTT	CAIQDRSNTEAFF
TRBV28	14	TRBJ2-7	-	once	TGTGCCACCCGAGGGGGAACTGGGGGGTACGAGCAGTACTTC	CATRGGTGGYEQYF
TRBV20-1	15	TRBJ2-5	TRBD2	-	TGCAGTGCTCAAAGCGGGGGGACTAACCAAGAGACCCAGTACTTC	CSAQSGGTNQETQYF
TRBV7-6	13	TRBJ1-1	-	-	TGTGCCAGCAGTGCCGGGGGGAACACTGAAGCTTTCTTT	CASSAGGNTEAFF
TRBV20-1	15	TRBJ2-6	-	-	TGCAGTGCTAGGATCCCCGGGGCTGGGGCCAACGTCCTGACTTTC	CSARIPGAGANVLTF
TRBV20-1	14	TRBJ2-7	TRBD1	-	TGCAGTGCTAACCGGGACAGGGGACTTTACGAGCAGTACTTC	CSANRDRGLYEQYF
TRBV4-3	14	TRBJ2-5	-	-	TGCGCCAACAGCCAAGATAGCCTGACAGAGACCCAGTACTTC	CANSQDSLTETQYF
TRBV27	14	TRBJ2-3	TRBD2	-	TGTGCCAGCAGAGAGAGCGGGACTACAGATACGCAGTATTTT	CASRESGTTDTQYF
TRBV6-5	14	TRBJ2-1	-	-	TGTGCCAGCAGTTACAGGCAGGATATTAGTGAGCAGTTCTTC	CASSYRQDISEQFF
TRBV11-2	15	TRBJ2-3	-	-	TGTGCCAGCAGCTATAGTAGCTGGAAATCGGATACGCAGTATTTT	CASSYSSWKSDTQYF
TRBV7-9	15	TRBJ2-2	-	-	TGTGCCAGCAGCTCCTTCCGCTACCTAACCGGGGAGCTGTTTTTT	CASSSFRYLTGELFF
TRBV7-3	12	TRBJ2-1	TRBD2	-	TGTGCCAGCAGCATCAGCGGGGGTGAGCAGTTCTTC	CASSISGGEQFF
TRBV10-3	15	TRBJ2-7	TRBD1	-	TGTGCCATCAGTGAGAGACAGGGGGCTAACTGCGAGCAGTACTTC	CAISERQGANCEQYF
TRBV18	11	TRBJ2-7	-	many	TGTGCCAGCAGTCCAGACTACGAGCAGTACTTC	CASSPDYEQYF
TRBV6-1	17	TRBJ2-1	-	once	TGTGCCAGCAAAGTTGGGGGAAGTAACTCCCCCGACAATGCGCAGTTCTTC	CASKVGGSNSPDNAQFF
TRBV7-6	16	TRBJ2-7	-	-	TGTGCCAGCAGCTTAGATCGAGCGAATTCCCCCTACGAGCAGTACTTC	CASSLDRANSPYEQYF
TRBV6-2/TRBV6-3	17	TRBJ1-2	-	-	TGTGCCAGCAGTTACTTGGCTAGGGGGATCTACAGCTATGGCTACACCTTC	CASSYLARGIYSYGYTF
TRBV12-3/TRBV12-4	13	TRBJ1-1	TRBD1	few	TGTGCCAGCAGCCGTCGACAGGGCACTGAAGCTTTCTTT	CASSRRQGTEAFF
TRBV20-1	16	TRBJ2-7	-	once	TGCAGTGCTAGAGATTATATCAGGGGAGGAACCGTAGAGCAGTACTTC	CSARDYIRGGTVEQYF
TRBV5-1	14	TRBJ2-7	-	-	TGCGCCAGCAGCTTAGATGCCAGCTCCTACGAGCAGTACTTC	CASSLDASSYEQYF
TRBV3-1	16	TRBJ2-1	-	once	TGTGCCAGCAGCCAAGTGTGGCGGGGCCAGGATTATGAGCAGTTCTTC	CASSQVWRGQDYEQFF
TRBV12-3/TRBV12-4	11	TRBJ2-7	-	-	TGTGCCAGTAGCACTTACAATGAGCAGTACTTC	CASSTYNEQYF
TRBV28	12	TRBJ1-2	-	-	TGTGCCAGCGGAGGACTTAACTATGGCTACACCTTC	CASGGLNYGYTF
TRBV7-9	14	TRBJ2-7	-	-	TGTGCCAGCAGTACCCCGGGAGATCCCTACGAGCAGTACTTC	CASSTPGDPYEQYF
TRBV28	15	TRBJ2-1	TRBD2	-	TGTGCCAGCAGTGCACTAGCGGGCATCTACAATGAGCAGTTCTTC	CASSALAGIYNEQFF
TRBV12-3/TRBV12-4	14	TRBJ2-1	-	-	TGTGCCAGCAGTTTTCCCGGAGGGGGAAATGAGCAGTTCTTC	CASSFPGGGNEQFF
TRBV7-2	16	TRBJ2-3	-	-	TGTGCCAGCAGGGGGAACAGCGGGACACGCACAGATACGCAGTATTTT	CASRGNSGTRTDTQYF
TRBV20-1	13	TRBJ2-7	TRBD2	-	TGCAGTCCCCGGACTAGCGAGACCCACGAGCAGTACTTC	CSPRTSETHEQYF
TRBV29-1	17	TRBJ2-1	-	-	TGCAGCGTTCGGACCTACAGCTGGGCGGATCGTTGGAAAGAGCAGTTCTTC	CSVRTYSWADRWKEQFF
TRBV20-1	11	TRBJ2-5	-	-	TGCAGTGCACCAAAGGCGGAGACCCAGTACTTC	CSAPKAETQYF
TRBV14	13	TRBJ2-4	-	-	TGTGCCAGCAGCCCCGTCCAGGGAAACATTCAGTACTTC	CASSPVQGNIQYF
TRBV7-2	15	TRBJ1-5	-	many	TGTGCCAGCAGCGCAACGCGGGGGGCCAATCAGCCCCAGCATTTT	CASSATRGANQPQHF
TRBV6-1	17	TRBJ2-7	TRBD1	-	TGTGCCAGCAGCCGGACAGGGAGTAGTGGAATAATCTACGAGCAGTACTTC	CASSRTGSSGIIYEQYF
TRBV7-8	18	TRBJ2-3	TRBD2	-	TGTGCCAGCAGCTTAGGCCCTGCGGGAGGGCCGGTCACAGATACGCAGTATTTT	CASSLGPAGGPVTDTQYF
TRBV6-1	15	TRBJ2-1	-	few	TGTGCCAGCAGTGGTGACTGGTCCTCCTACAATGAGCAGTTCTTC	CASSGDWSSYNEQFF
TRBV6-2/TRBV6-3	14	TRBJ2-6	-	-	TGTGCCAGCACCTGGGGCTCTGGGGCCAACGTCCTGACTTTC	CASTWGSGANVLTF
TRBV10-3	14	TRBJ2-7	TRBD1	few	TGTGCCATCAGTTTGAACGTCATGGGACAGGAGCAGTACTTC	CAISLNVMGQEQYF
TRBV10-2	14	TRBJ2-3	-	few	TGCGCCAGCTCGACGGGGCTAGCAACAGATGCGCAGTATTTT	CASSTGLATDAQYF
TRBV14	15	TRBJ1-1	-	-	TGTGCCAGCAGCCAACGGGGGATAATGAACACTGAAGCTTTCTTT	CASSQRGIMNTEAFF